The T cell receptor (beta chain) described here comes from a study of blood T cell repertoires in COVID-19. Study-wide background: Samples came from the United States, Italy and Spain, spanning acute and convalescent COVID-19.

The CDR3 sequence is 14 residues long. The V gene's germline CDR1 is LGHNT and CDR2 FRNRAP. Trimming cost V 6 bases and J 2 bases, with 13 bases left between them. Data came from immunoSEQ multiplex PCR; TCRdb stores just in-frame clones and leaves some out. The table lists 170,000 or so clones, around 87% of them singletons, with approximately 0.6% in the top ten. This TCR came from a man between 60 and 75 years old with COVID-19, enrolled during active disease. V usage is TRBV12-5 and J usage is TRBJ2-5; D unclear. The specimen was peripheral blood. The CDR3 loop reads CASGSGLQQETQYF. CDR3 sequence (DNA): TGTGCTAGTGGCTCGGGTCTCCAGCAAGAGACCCAGTACTTC.